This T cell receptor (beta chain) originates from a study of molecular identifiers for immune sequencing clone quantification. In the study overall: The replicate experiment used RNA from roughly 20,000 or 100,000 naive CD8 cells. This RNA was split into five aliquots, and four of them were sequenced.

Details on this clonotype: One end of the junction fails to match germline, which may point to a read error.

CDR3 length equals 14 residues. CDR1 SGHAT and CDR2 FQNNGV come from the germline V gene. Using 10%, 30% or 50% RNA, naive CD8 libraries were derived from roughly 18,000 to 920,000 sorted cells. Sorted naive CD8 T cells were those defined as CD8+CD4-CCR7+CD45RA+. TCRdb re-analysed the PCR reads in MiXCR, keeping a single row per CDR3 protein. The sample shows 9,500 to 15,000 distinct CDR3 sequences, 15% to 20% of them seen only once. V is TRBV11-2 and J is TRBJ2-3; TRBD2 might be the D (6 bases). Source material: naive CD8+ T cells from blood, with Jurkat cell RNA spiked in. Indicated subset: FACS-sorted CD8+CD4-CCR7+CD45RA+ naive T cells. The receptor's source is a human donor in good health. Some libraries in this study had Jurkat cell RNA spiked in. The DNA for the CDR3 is TGCGCCAGCAGCTTTGGTGGGGGGACAGATACGCAGTATTTT. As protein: CASSFGGGTDTQYF. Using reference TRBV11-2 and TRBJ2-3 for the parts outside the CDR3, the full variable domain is EAGVAQSPRYKIIEKRQSVAFWCNPISGHATLYWYQQILGQGPKLLIQFQNNGVVDDSQLPKDRFSAERLKGVDSTLKIQPAKLEDSAVYLCASSFGGGTDTQYFGPGTRLTVL.